The sequence of this T cell receptor beta chain was determined in a study of Graves' ophthalmopathy and Graves' hyperthyroidism. The study amplified TCR beta CDR3 regions using RNA transcripts. Following a first-round RT-PCR that used HTBI primers, a second-round multiplex PCR was carried out. TCRdb itself ran the multiplex PCR reads through MiXCR, one entry per CDR3 protein. The sample includes 170,000 or so distinct CDR3 sequences, 35% to 50% seen only once; the top ten take 8% to 9.5%. This clonotype occurred many times. The germline V gene encodes CDR1 DFQATT and CDR2 SNEGSKA (reference sequence). The length of the CDR3 is 13 residues. Trimming removed 4 bases at V and 1 base at J, with 10 bases between.

Sequencing was done on a sample of peripheral blood. The sequence came from a man aged 30 to 45 with Graves' ophthalmopathy. The chain is built from TRBV20-1 and TRBJ1-1; D is unresolved. The DNA for the CDR3 is TGCAGTGCTACCACGGTCGGGAACACTGAAGCTTTCTTT. Amino acids: CSATTVGNTEAFF.